Following are 15 T cell receptor beta chains from one sample sequenced in a study of T cells in localized non-small cell lung cancer (dated by TCRdb to 2018 to 2020). The library was built by means of the immunoSEQ multiplex PCR assay. As stored in TCRdb, this immuneACCESS dataset retains in-frame rearrangements with V and J assigned. A fraction of the clones does not appear; measured against another copy, unresolved V genes explain less than half of the discrepancy, and the remainder lacks a known reason. For this sample the table gives about 11,000 clones, of which approximately 85% were detected only once. The top ten hold 20% of the sample. Specimen: peripheral blood mononuclear cells, collected before any cancer treatment. The source of these receptors is a female donor older than 55 with stage II lung adenocarcinoma.

CDR3 residues: CASSLGGSGSYEQYF. The CDR3, as DNA: TGTGCCAGCAGCTTAGGGGGCTCAGGCTCCTACGAGCAGTACTTC. The V call is TRBV7-9, the J call TRBJ2-7; a weak D match, TRBD1 (5 bases). V shed 1 base and J shed 0 bases, with 10 bases lying between them. Germline CDR1 and CDR2: SEHNR and FQNEAQ (reference sequence). This CDR3 has 15 amino acids.

V and J are TRBV13 and TRBJ2-3, with TRBD2 identical over 12 bases. This CDR3 is 14 amino acids long. V shed 3 bases, J shed 7 bases, and the junction held 2 bases outside the gene matches. Germline assignment: CDR1 PRHDT and CDR2 FYEKMQ (reference sequence). The CDR3 protein is CASSLTSGGYTQYF. In nucleotides, the CDR3 is TGTGCCAGCAGCTTGACTAGCGGGGGTTATACGCAGTATTTT.

V and J are TRBV29-1 and TRBJ2-1; 8 bases align to TRBD1. The V gene's germline CDR1 is SQVTM and CDR2 ANQGSEA. The V segment lost 7 bases and the J segment 10 bases; nucleotides outside the gene matches: 12. The CDR3 is 13 residues long. The CDR3 sequence is CSATRTGPGEQFF. DNA of the CDR3: TGCAGCGCCACTAGGACAGGGCCGGGGGAGCAGTTCTTC.

The CDR3 sequence is CASSPATVGQTYGYTF. The CDR3 nucleotides are TGTGCCAGCAGCCCCGCCACGGTGGGACAGACCTATGGCTACACCTTC. J is TRBJ1-2 and V is TRBV5-4, with 7 positions matching TRBD1. V was clipped by 4 bases and J by 4 bases; unmatched bases: 13. The germline V gene has CDR1 SGHNT and CDR2 YYREEE (reference sequence). This CDR3 is built from 16 residues.

The chain is built from TRBV18 and TRBJ2-7, with TRBD1 matching over 8 bases. The germline V gene encodes CDR1 KGHSH and CDR2 LQKENI. Trimming at V came to 1 base and at J to 1 base, leaving 6 bases not matched to a gene. This CDR3 region has 16 residues. The CDR3 region is CASSPQTGARSYEQYF. The CDR3 nucleotides are TGTGCCAGCTCACCACAGACAGGGGCCCGATCCTACGAGCAGTACTTC. The whole variable domain, remainder taken from reference TRBV18 and TRBJ2-7, is NAGVMQNPRHLVRRRGQEARLRCSPMKGHSHVYWYRQLPEEGLKFMVYLQKENIIDESGMPKERFSAEFPKEGPSILRIQQVVRGDSAAYFCASSPQTGARSYEQYFGPGTRLTVT.

The sample holds a few counts of this clone. The chain is built from TRBV9 and TRBJ2-7; D unresolved. Trimming removed 0 bases at V and 3 bases at J, with 10 bases between. CDR1 SGDLS and CDR2 YYNGEE come from the germline V gene. The CDR3 consists of 14 residues. DNA of the CDR3: TGTGCCAGCAGCGTAGGATTAGGGAACTACGAGCAGTACTTC. This gives the protein CASSVGLGNYEQYF. Full variable domain (rest looked up from reference TRBV9 and TRBJ2-7): DSGVTQTPKHLITATGQRVTLRCSPRSGDLSVYWYQQSLDQGLQFLIQYYNGEERAKGNILERFSAQQFPDLHSELNLSSLELGDSALYFCASSVGLGNYEQYFGPGTRLTVT.

V gene TRBV28 combines with J gene TRBJ2-3; possible D gene TRBD2, 5 bases. Trimming took 3 bases from V and 2 from J, leaving 6 bases between them. The CDR3 runs to 13 residues. Per the germline V gene, CDR1 is MDHEN and CDR2 is SYDVKM. The CDR3: CASSLTITDTQYF. The CDR3 DNA is TGTGCCAGCAGTTTGACTATCACAGATACGCAGTATTTT.

The chain combines TRBV7-9 with TRBJ1-3; no definite D call. The CDR3 extends over 15 amino acids. Trimming stripped 4 bases from V and 0 bases from J, with 10 bases between. The V gene's germline CDR1 is SEHNR and CDR2 FQNEAQ (reference sequence). In nucleotides, the CDR3 is TGTGCCAGCAGCTCCGACACTTACTCTGGAAACACCATATATTTT. Its protein is CASSSDTYSGNTIYF.

The chain joins TRBV30 to TRBJ1-5; D possibly corresponds to TRBD1 (5 bases). CDR3 length: 13 residues. V lost 5 bases and J 6 bases, leaving 14 bases between the germline ends. Germline assignment: CDR1 GTSNPN and CDR2 SVGIG (reference sequence). CDR3 residues: CAWHQGTGQPQHF. CDR3 sequence (DNA): TGTGCCTGGCACCAGGGAACCGGTCAGCCCCAGCATTTT.

This clone is classed as medium-sized. This sequence joins TRBV10-3 and TRBJ2-7; D is perhaps TRBD2 (5 bases). Looked up from germline, CDR1 is ENHRY and CDR2 is SYGVKD. Trimming stripped 10 bases from V and 2 bases from J, with 18 bases between. This CDR3 is built from 14 residues. The CDR3 DNA is TGTGCCACCGCGGAGGCGGGCGAGGCCTACGAGCAGTACTTC. It specifies CATAEAGEAYEQYF.

The chain couples TRBV19 to TRBJ1-2; the D gene is possibly TRBD1 (6 bases). Trimming stripped 6 bases from V and 7 bases from J, with 18 bases between. The CDR3 extends over 14 amino acids. Germline lookup yields CDR1 LNHDA and CDR2 SQIVND (reference sequence). CDR3 nucleotides: TGTGCCAGTAGGACGGGGGGGCGTGTTGGTGGCTACACCTTC. Encoded protein: CASRTGGRVGGYTF.

This sequence joins TRBV2 and TRBJ1-2; a possible D gene is TRBD1 (5 bases). Germline V gene lookup returns CDR1 SNHLY and CDR2 FYNNEI. Trimming removed 6 bases at V and 8 bases at J, with 13 bases between. The CDR3 sequence is 12 residues long. The CDR3 loop reads CASRDGQGGYTF. CDR3 bases: TGTGCCAGCAGGGACGGACAAGGAGGCTACACCTTC.

This chain links TRBV18 with TRBJ2-7, with D tentatively TRBD2 (6 bases). This CDR3 spans 13 amino acids. The germline V gene encodes CDR1 KGHSH and CDR2 LQKENI. V lost 6 bases and J lost 0, with 9 bases in between. The CDR3 coding sequence is TGTGCCAGCTCCTTCGGGAGCTCCTACGAGCAGTACTTC. Translation: CASSFGSSYEQYF. Full variable domain (rest looked up from reference TRBV18 and TRBJ2-7): NAGVMQNPRHLVRRRGQEARLRCSPMKGHSHVYWYRQLPEEGLKFMVYLQKENIIDESGMPKERFSAEFPKEGPSILRIQQVVRGDSAAYFCASSFGSSYEQYFGPGTRLTVT.

The count of this clone is one. V and J are TRBV4-2 and TRBJ2-2, with D perhaps TRBD2 (6 bases). Trimming stripped 4 bases from V and 7 bases from J, with 13 bases between. The CDR3 consists of 14 residues. Germline V gives CDR1 LGHNA, CDR2 YNFKEQ. CDR3 DNA sequence: TGTGCCAGCAGCCGGGAGGCCCTGGGCGGGGAGCTGTTTTTT. It yields the protein CASSREALGGELFF.

The chain has TRBV19 and TRBJ1-5; the D gene is possibly TRBD1 (6 bases). V dropped 5 bases and J dropped 7 bases, with 27 bases sitting between them. The CDR3 runs 18 residues. From germline, CDR1 is LNHDA and CDR2 SQIVND (reference sequence). The CDR3 protein is CASSLGPVKWGRIQPQHF. In nucleotides, the CDR3 is TGTGCCAGTAGTCTAGGGCCAGTTAAGTGGGGGCGGATACAGCCCCAGCATTTT. The full variable domain, with the rest looked up from reference TRBV19 and TRBJ1-5, is DGGITQSPKYLFRKEGQNVTLSCEQNLNHDAMYWYRQDPGQGLRLIYYSQIVNDFQKGDIAEGYSVSREKKESFPLTVTSAQKNPTAFYLCASSLGPVKWGRIQPQHFGDGTRLSIL.